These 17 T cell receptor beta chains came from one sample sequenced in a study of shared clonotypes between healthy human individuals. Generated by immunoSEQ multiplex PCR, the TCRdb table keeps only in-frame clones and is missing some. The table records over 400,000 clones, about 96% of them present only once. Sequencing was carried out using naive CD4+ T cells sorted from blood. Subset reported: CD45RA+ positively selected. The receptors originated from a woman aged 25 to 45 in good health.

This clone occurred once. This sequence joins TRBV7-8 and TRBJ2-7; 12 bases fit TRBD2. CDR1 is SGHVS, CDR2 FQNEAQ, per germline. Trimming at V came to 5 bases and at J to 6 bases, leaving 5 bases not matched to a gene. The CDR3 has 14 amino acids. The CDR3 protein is CASSRLAGAGEQYF. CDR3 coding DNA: TGTGCCAGCAGCCGACTAGCGGGAGCCGGCGAGCAGTACTTC.

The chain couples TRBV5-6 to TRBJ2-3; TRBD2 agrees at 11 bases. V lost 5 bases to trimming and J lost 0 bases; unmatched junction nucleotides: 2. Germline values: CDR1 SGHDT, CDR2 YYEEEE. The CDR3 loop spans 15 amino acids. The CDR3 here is CASRLAGESTDTQYF. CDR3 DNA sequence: TGTGCCAGCAGACTAGCGGGAGAAAGCACAGATACGCAGTATTTT.

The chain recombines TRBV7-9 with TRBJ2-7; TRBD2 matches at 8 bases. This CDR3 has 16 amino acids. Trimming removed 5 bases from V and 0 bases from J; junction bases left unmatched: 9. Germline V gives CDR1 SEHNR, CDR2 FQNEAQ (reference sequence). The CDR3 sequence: CASSPLGGRNSYEQYF. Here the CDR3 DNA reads TGTGCCAGCAGCCCCCTGGGCGGGAGGAACTCCTACGAGCAGTACTTC.

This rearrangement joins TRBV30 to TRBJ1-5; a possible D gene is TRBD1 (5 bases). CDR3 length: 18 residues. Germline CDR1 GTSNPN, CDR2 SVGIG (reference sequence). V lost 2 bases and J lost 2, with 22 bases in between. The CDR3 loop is CAWSSAQHSGQGNQPQHF. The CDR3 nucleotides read TGTGCCTGGAGTAGCGCTCAACACTCGGGGCAGGGCAATCAGCCCCAGCATTTT.

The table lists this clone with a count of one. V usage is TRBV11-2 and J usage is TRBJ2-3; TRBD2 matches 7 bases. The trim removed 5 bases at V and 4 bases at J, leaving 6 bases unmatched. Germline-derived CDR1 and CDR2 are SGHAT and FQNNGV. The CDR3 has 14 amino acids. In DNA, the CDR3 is TGTGCCAGCAGCCTGGGGGGGACGGCAGATACGCAGTATTTT. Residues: CASSLGGTADTQYF. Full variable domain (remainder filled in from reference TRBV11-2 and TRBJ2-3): EAGVAQSPRYKIIEKRQSVAFWCNPISGHATLYWYQQILGQGPKLLIQFQNNGVVDDSQLPKDRFSAERLKGVDSTLKIQPAKLEDSAVYLCASSLGGTADTQYFGPGTRLTVL.

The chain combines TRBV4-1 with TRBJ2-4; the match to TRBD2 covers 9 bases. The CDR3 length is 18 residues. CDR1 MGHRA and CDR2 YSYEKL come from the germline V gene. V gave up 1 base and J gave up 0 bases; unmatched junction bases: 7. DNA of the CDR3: TGCGCCAGCAGCCAAGCCAGCGGGAGGACCCTAGCCAAAAACATTCAGTACTTC. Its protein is CASSQASGRTLAKNIQYF.

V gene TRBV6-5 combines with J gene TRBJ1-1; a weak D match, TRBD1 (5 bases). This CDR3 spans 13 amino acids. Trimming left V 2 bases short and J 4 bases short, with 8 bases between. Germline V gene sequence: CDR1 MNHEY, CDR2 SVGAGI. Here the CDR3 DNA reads TGTGCCAGCAGTTACGGCCAGGGCACTGAAGCTTTCTTT. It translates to CASSYGQGTEAFF.

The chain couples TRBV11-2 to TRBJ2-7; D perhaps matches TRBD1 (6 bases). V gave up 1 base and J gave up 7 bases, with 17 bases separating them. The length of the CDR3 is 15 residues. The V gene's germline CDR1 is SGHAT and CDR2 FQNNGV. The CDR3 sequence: CASSLVARGGTEQYF. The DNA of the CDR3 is TGTGCCAGCAGCTTAGTCGCCAGGGGTGGAACGGAGCAGTACTTC.

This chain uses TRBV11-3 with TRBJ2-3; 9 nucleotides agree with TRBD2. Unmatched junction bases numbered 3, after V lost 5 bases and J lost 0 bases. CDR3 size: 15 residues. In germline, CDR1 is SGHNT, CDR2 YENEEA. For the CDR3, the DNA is TGTGCCAGCAGCAGGGGGACTAGCAGCACAGATACGCAGTATTTT. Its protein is CASSRGTSSTDTQYF.

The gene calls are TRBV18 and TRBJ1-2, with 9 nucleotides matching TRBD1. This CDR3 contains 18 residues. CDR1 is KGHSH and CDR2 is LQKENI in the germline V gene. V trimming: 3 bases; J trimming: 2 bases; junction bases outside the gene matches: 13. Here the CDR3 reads CASSPPRTGVELNYGYTF. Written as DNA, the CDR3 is TGTGCCAGCTCACCTCCCAGGACAGGGGTAGAATTGAACTATGGCTACACCTTC.

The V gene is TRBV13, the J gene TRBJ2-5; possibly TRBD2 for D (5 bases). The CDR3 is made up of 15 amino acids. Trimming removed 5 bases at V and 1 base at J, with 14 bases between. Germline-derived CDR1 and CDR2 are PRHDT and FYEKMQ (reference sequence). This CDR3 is CASSPRTEVQETQYF. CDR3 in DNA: TGTGCCAGCAGCCCAAGGACGGAGGTCCAAGAGACCCAGTACTTC. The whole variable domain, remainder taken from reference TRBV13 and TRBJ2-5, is AAGVIQSPRHLIKEKRETATLKCYPIPRHDTVYWYQQGPGQDPQFLISFYEKMQSDKGSIPDRFSAQQFSDYHSELNMSSLELGDSALYFCASSPRTEVQETQYFGPGTRLLVL.

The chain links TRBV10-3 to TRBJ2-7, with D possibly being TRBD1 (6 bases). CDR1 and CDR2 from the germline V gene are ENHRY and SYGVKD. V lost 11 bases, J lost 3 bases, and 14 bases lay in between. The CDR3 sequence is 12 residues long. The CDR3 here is CAPRQDFYEQYF. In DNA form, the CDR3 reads TGTGCCCCCCGACAGGATTTCTACGAGCAGTACTTC.

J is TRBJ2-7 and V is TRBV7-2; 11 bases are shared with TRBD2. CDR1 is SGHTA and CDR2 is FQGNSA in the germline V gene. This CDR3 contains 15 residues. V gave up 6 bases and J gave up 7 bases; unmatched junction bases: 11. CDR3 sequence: CASSPAGTSGVEQYF. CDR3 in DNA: TGTGCCAGCAGTCCAGCCGGGACTAGCGGCGTTGAGCAGTACTTC.

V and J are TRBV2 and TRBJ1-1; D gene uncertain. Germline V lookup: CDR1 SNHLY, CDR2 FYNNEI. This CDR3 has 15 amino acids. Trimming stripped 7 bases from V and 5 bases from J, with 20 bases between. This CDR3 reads CASTELPVAGTEAFF. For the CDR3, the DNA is TGTGCCAGCACAGAACTTCCCGTCGCGGGGACTGAAGCTTTCTTT.

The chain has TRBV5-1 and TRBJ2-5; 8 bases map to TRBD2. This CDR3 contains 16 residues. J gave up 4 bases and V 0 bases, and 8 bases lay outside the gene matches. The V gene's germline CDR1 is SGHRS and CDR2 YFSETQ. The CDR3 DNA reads TGCGCCAGCAGCTTGGGAATAGCGGGGACTAGAGAGACCCAGTACTTC. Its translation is CASSLGIAGTRETQYF. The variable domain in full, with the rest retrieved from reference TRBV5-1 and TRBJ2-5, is KAGVTQTPRYLIKTRGQQVTLSCSPISGHRSVSWYQQTPGQGLQFLFEYFSETQRNKGNFPGRFSGRQFSNSRSEMNVSTLELGDSALYLCASSLGIAGTRETQYFGPGTRLLVL.

The CDR3 region has the DNA TGTGCCAGCAGTTTGGGGGGACAGAAAGCTTTCTTT. It translates to CASSLGGQKAFF. The V gene is TRBV2, the J gene TRBJ1-1; 7 bases fit TRBD1. V lost 5 bases and J lost 9; bases outside the gene matches: 6. The CDR3 sequence is 12 residues long. Germline assignment: CDR1 SNHLY and CDR2 FYNNEI.

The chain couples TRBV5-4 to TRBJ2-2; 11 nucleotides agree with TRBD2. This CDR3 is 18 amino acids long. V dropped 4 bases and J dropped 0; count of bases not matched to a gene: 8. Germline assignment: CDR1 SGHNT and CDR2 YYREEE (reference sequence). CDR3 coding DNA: TGTGCCAGCAGCCCGGCGACTAGCGGGAACTCGAACACCGGGGAGCTGTTTTTT. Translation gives CASSPATSGNSNTGELFF.